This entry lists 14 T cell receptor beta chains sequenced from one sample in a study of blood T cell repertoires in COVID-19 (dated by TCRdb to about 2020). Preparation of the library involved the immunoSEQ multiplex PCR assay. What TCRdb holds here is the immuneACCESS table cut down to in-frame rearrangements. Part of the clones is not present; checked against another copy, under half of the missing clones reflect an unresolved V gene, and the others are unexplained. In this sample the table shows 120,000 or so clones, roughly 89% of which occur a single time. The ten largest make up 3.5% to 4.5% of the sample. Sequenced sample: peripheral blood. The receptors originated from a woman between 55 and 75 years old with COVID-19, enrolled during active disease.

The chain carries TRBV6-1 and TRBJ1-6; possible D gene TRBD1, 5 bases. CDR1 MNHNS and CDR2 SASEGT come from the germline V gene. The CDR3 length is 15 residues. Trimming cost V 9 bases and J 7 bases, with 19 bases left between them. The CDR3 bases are TGTGCCAGTAAGAGCGGGGGGGAGAGGAATTCACCCCTCCACTTT. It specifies CASKSGGERNSPLHF.

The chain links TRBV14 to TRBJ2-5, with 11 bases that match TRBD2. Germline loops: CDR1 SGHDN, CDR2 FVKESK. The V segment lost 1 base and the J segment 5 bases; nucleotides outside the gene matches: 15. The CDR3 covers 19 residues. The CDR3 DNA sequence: TGTGCCAGCAGCCAAGGACGGGCACTAGCGGGGGCCAAAGGGGAGACCCAGTACTTC. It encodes CASSQGRALAGAKGETQYF.

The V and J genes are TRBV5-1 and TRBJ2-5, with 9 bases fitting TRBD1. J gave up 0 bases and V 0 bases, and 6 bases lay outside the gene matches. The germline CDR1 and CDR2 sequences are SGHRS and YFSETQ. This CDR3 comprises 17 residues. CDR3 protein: CASSLERDRAYQETQYF. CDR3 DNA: TGCGCCAGCAGCTTGGAAAGGGACAGGGCCTACCAAGAGACCCAGTACTTC. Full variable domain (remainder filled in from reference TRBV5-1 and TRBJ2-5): KAGVTQTPRYLIKTRGQQVTLSCSPISGHRSVSWYQQTPGQGLQFLFEYFSETQRNKGNFPGRFSGRQFSNSRSEMNVSTLELGDSALYLCASSLERDRAYQETQYFGPGTRLLVL.

In DNA form, the CDR3 reads TGTGCCAGCAGCCTCACAGGACTAGGATACTACGAGCAGTACTTC. It yields the protein CASSLTGLGYYEQYF. The gene calls are TRBV3-1 (or the pseudogene TRBV3-2) and TRBJ2-7; 7 bases align to TRBD2. The CDR3 consists of 15 residues. V dropped 4 bases and J dropped 3; count of bases not matched to a gene: 9. Germline CDR1 reads LGHDT; CDR2 reads YNNKEL (reference sequence).

As DNA, the CDR3 is TGTGCCAGCAACCTATACAGGAACACTGAAGCTTTCTTT. Translation gives CASNLYRNTEAFF. This chain connects TRBV12-3 or TRBV12-4 to TRBJ1-1; D is unclear. The germline V and J ends were trimmed by 7 bases and 1 base, with 10 bases remaining between them. The CDR3 runs to 13 residues.

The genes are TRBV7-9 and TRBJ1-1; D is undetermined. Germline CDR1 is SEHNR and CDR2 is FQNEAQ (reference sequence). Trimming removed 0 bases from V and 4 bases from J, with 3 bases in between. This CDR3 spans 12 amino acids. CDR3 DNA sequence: TGTGCCAGCAGCTTAGCCCTCACTGAAGCTTTCTTT. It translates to CASSLALTEAFF. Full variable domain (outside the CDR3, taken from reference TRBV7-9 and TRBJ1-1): DTGVSQNPRHKITKRGQNVTFRCDPISEHNRLYWYRQTLGQGPEFLTYFQNEAQLEKSRLLSDRFSAERPKGSFSTLEIQRTEQGDSAMYLCASSLALTEAFFGQGTRLTVV.

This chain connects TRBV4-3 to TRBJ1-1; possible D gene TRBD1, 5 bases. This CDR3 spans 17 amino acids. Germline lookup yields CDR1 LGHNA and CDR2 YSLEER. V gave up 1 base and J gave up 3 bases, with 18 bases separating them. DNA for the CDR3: TGCGCCAGCAGCCAAGTCGCAGGGCGTTATGAGGACACTGAAGCTTTCTTT. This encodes CASSQVAGRYEDTEAFF.

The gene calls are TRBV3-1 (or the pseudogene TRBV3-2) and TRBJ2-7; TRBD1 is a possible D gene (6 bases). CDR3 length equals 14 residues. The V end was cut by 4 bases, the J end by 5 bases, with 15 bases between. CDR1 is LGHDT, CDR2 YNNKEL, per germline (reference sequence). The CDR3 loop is CASSPQGLRDEQYF. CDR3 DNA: TGTGCCAGCAGCCCACAGGGTCTTAGGGACGAGCAGTACTTC.

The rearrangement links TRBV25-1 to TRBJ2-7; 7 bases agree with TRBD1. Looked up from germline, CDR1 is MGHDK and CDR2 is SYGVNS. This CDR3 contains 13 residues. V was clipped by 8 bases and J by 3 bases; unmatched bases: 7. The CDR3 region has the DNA TGTGCCAGCGGGGGACAGAGGTTCTACGAGCAGTACTTC. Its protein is CASGGQRFYEQYF.

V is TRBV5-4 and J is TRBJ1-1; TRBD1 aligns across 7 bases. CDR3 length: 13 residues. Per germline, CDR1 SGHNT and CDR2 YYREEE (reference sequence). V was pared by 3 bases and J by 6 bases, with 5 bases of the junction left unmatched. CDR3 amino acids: CASSWTGYSEAFF. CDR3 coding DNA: TGTGCCAGCAGCTGGACAGGTTACTCTGAAGCTTTCTTT.

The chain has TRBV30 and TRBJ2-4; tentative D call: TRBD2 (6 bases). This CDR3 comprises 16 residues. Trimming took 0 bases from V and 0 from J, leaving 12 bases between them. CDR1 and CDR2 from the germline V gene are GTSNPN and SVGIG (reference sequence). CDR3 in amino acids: CAWSVWRGTAKNIQYF. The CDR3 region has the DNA TGTGCCTGGAGTGTATGGCGGGGAACAGCCAAAAACATTCAGTACTTC.

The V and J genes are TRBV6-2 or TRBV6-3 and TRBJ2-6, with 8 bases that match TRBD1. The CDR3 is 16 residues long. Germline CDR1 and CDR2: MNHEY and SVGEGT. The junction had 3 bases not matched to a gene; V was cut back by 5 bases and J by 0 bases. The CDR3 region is CASSRTGYSGANVLTF. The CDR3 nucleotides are TGTGCCAGCAGTCGGACAGGGTACTCTGGGGCCAACGTCCTGACTTTC.

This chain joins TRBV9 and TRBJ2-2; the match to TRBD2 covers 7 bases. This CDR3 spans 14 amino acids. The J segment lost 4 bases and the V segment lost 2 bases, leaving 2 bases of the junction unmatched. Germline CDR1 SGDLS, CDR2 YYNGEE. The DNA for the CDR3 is TGTGCCAGCAGCGTTGCTAGCGGCACCGGGGAGCTGTTTTTT. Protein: CASSVASGTGELFF.

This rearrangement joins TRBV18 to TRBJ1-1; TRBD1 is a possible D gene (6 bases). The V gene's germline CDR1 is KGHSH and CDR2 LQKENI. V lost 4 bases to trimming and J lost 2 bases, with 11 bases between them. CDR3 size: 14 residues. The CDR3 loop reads CASSLTGFNTEAFF. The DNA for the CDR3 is TGTGCCAGCTCACTAACAGGGTTTAACACTGAAGCTTTCTTT.